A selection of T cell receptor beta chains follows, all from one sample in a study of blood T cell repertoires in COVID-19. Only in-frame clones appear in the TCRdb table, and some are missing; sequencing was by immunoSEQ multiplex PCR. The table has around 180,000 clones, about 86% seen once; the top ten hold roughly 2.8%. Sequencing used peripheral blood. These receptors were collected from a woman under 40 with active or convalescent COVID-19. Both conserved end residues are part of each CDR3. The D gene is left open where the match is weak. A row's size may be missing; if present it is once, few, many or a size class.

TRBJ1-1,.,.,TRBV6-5,CASRVTSMNTEAFF,TGTGCCAGCAGAGTGACATCGATGAACACTGAAGCTTTCTTT
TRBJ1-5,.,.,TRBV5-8,CASSSEPGTFSNQPQHF,TGTGCCAGCAGCTCAGAACCCGGGACATTTAGCAATCAGCCCCAGCATTTT
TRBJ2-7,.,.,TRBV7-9,CASSFPDRPYEQYF,TGTGCCAGCAGCTTCCCGGACAGACCCTACGAGCAGTACTTC
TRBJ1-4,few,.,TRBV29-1,CSAQRQAGANEKLFF,TGCAGCGCCCAGCGACAGGCAGGAGCTAATGAAAAACTGTTTTTT
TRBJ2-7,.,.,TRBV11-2,CASSSYYEQYF,TGTGCCAGCAGCTCCTACTACGAGCAGTACTTC
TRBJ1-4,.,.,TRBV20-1,CSPTRGEKLFF,TGCAGTCCTACGAGAGGGGAAAAACTGTTTTTT
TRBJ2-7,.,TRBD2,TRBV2,CASSRASGTRGLYEQYF,TGTGCCAGCAGTAGGGCTAGCGGGACCCGAGGATTATACGAGCAGTACTTC
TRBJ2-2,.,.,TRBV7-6,CASSFGFTGELFF,TGTGCCAGCAGCTTCGGGTTCACCGGGGAGCTGTTTTTT
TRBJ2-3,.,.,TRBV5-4,CASSLFPGESTDTQYF,TGTGCCAGCAGCTTGTTCCCGGGGGAGAGCACAGATACGCAGTATTTT
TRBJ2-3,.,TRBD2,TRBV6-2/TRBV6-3,CASSFDQTSGSSTDTQYF,TGTGCCAGCAGTTTTGACCAGACTAGCGGTTCTAGCACAGATACGCAGTATTTT
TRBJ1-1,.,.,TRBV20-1,CSVSGTEAFF,TGCAGTGTTTCAGGCACTGAAGCTTTCTTT
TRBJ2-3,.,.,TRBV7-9,CASSPGVRTDTQYF,TGTGCCAGCAGCCCTGGAGTTCGCACAGATACGCAGTATTTT
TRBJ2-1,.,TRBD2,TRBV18,CASSPNVGLAGDGEQFF,TGTGCCAGCTCACCAAACGTCGGACTAGCGGGAGATGGCGAGCAGTTCTTC